Listed here are 9 T cell receptor beta chains from one sample, sequenced in a study of cytomegalovirus exposure and HLA in healthy donors. The primer mix had 60 Vbeta and 13 Jbeta primers. The method was immunoSEQ multiplex PCR; TCRdb's version includes in-frame clones alone and lacks a portion of them. The sample lists about 240,000 clones, 81% seen once, with around 8% in the top ten. Sequenced input: PBMCs. These receptors all come from a woman aged 60-75 years in good health and CMV-seropositive.

V usage is TRBV5-6 and J usage is TRBJ1-2; D gene ambiguous. The V and J ends lost 2 bases and 4 bases respectively, with 9 bases between them. The germline gives CDR1 SGHDT, CDR2 YYEEEE. CDR3 size: 13 residues. The CDR3 region has the DNA TGTGCCAGCAGCTTCCGGCAGGTCTATGGCTACACCTTC. This encodes CASSFRQVYGYTF.

This clone has only a few counts. The chain is built from TRBV27 and TRBJ1-1; 7 nucleotides match TRBD1. V shed 3 bases, J shed 4 bases, and the junction held 11 bases outside the gene matches. The germline V gene has CDR1 MNHEY and CDR2 SMNVEV (reference sequence). The CDR3 loop spans 16 amino acids. CDR3: CASSFGGGWLGTEAFF. The CDR3 nucleotides read TGTGCCAGCAGTTTTGGAGGGGGCTGGTTAGGCACTGAAGCTTTCTTT.

The gene calls are TRBV5-4 and TRBJ1-2; D is ambiguous. The length of the CDR3 is 12 residues. Trimming pared 0 bases from V and 12 bases from J, leaving 12 bases between. Germline assignment: CDR1 SGHNT and CDR2 YYREEE (reference sequence). The CDR3, as DNA: TGTGCCAGCAGCTTGGGGCTGCAGAACAACACCTTC. Translation gives CASSLGLQNNTF.

V and J are TRBV18 and TRBJ1-1, with a possible D match to TRBD1 (6 bases). CDR3 length: 14 amino acids. CDR1 and CDR2 from the germline V gene are KGHSH and LQKENI. Trimming removed 4 bases at V and 4 bases at J, with 13 bases between. In DNA form, the CDR3 reads TGTGCCAGCTCACGGGAGACAGGAGGCACTGAAGCTTTCTTT. It codes for CASSRETGGTEAFF.

This clone appeared once. The chain links TRBV7-2 to TRBJ2-3; TRBD2 aligns across 12 bases. With 5 bases clipped from V and 8 bases from J, the junction kept 20 bases outside the gene matches. The CDR3 totals 19 residues. Germline CDR1 SGHTA, CDR2 FQGNSA. CDR3 residues: CASSLGPRLAGDLQGTQYF. The CDR3 DNA reads TGTGCCAGCAGCCTAGGTCCAAGACTAGCGGGAGACCTACAGGGTACGCAGTATTTT.

The chain links TRBV19 to TRBJ2-1, with D perhaps TRBD2 (6 bases). The CDR3 is 13 residues long. V was trimmed by 7 bases and J by 7 bases, leaving 14 bases between them. Germline V gives CDR1 LNHDA, CDR2 SQIVND (reference sequence). CDR3 protein: CASNMGLLNEQFF. The CDR3 region has the DNA TGTGCCAGTAATATGGGACTGCTGAATGAGCAGTTCTTC.

This clone has just a few counts. This chain joins TRBV6-1 and TRBJ2-2; possible D gene TRBD1, 7 bases. Germline-derived CDR1 and CDR2 are MNHNS and SASEGT. This CDR3 is built from 15 residues. The V gene lost 6 bases and the J gene lost 7 bases, with 18 bases spanning the gap. CDR3 DNA: TGTGCCAGCAGCAGGTCGACAGGGCGGGACGGGGAGCTGTTTTTT. It codes for CASSRSTGRDGELFF.

The genes are TRBV5-4 and TRBJ2-7, with 13 nucleotides matching TRBD2. The CDR3 runs to 15 residues. The V gene end was trimmed by 3 bases and the J gene end by 2 bases; junction bases not matched to a gene: 2. Germline lookup yields CDR1 SGHNT and CDR2 YYREEE (reference sequence). The CDR3 spells CASSSGTSGTYEQYF. The CDR3 coding sequence is TGTGCCAGCAGCTCAGGGACTAGCGGGACCTACGAGCAGTACTTC.

Remarks on this clone: The sample contains more than one DNA sequence encoding this CDR3. The chain recombines TRBV19 with TRBJ2-2, with 10 bases identical to TRBD2. Germline assignment: CDR1 LNHDA and CDR2 SQIVND (reference sequence). CDR3 size: 16 residues. The ends lost 2 bases at V and 7 bases at J; junction bases unmatched: 7. The CDR3 nucleotides are TGTGCCAGTAGTATACCCACGGGACTAGCGTTCGGGGAGCTGTTTTTT. Amino acid sequence: CASSIPTGLAFGELFF.